A selection of T cell receptor beta chains follows, all from one sample in a study of T cell clones after liver transplantation. Sequencing used immunoSEQ multiplex PCR; TCRdb keeps in-frame clones, though not all of them. The sample carries roughly 67,000 clones, 80% to 95% recorded once. The sample was CD4+ T cells from blood, taken roughly 26 months after liver transplant. Every receptor here comes from a human patient who received a liver transplant. Some T cells may be supplied by the graft donor. CDR3s include the opening cysteine and the closing phenylalanine or tryptophan. Clone size is not always given. Where it is, it says once, few, many or a class for expanded clones.

V,J,size,CDR3
TRBV4-1,TRBJ1-3,once,CASSHSVGQRSGNTIYF
TRBV11-3,TRBJ2-7,.,CASSLATGTEYEQYF
TRBV11-2,TRBJ1-5,.,CASSLGTGTQPQHF
TRBV5-1,TRBJ2-3,.,CATEGLDSSTDTQYF
TRBV5-1,TRBJ2-2,.,CASSLGAADNGELFF
TRBV18,TRBJ2-2,.,CASSPPGRGGELFF
TRBV28,TRBJ2-1,once,CASSARHRGRGNEQFF
TRBV18,TRBJ1-1,.,CASSRVNGEEAFF
TRBV5-4,TRBJ2-3,.,CASSPIEADTQYF
TRBV5-1,TRBJ2-6,.,CASSSYGLDGANVLTF
TRBV5-1,TRBJ1-6,.,CASSLEGRGPSPLHF
TRBV14,TRBJ2-2,few,CASSQGSGVNTGELFF
TRBV9,TRBJ2-2,.,CASSDSGRGTSTGELFF
TRBV18,TRBJ1-4,.,CASSPPGQGNEKLFF
TRBV9,TRBJ1-1,.,CASSVVAGVNTEAFF
TRBV7-9,.,.,CASSPPSGSYEQYF
TRBV5-6,TRBJ2-3,.,CASSSGTTEADTQYF
TRBV5-6,TRBJ2-7,.,CASSLAGPIYEQYF
TRBV9,TRBJ1-3,.,CASSVGAGSGNTIYF
TRBV13,TRBJ2-7,.,CASSPTPGLAVSYEQYF
TRBV6-1,TRBJ1-1,.,CASSEAPTGTEAFF
TRBV10-1,TRBJ2-7,once,CASSGLPGSYEQYF
TRBV19,TRBJ1-5,once,CASSMDSGRNQPQHF
TRBV30,TRBJ2-5,.,CAWSGETQYF
TRBV9,TRBJ2-2,.,CASSVGQGKTGELFF
TRBV10-3,TRBJ2-2,.,CAISDTTGELFF
TRBV21-1,TRBJ2-1,.,CAPGGVNEQFF
TRBV7-8,TRBJ2-1,.,CASSSVKYNEQFF
TRBV11-2,TRBJ2-2,once,CASSPSAGNQAGELFF
TRBV5-6,TRBJ2-5,.,CASSFEGAETQYF
TRBV19,TRBJ2-7,.,CASSIAANSYEQYF
TRBV12-2,TRBJ2-1,.,CASRLKLQRERDEQFF
TRBV18,TRBJ1-2,.,CASSPDNYGYTF
TRBV11-3,TRBJ1-1,.,CASHGAGAEAFF
TRBV6-1,TRBJ2-1,.,CASSVLGGRGRRGQFF
TRBV7-6,TRBJ2-5,.,CASSPGDSRSAQYF
TRBV2,TRBJ1-5,.,CATRGRGDQPQHF
TRBV11-1,TRBJ1-2,.,CASSFTGGADGYTF
TRBV7-9,TRBJ2-3,.,CASSFGLAGDGYF
TRBV28,TRBJ1-5,few,CALGTPNQPQHF
TRBV11-2,TRBJ2-3,.,CASSLGRSNLYTDTQYF
TRBV4-1,TRBJ2-1,.,CASSHPPKGVGEQFF
TRBV7-6,TRBJ2-4,.,CASSLASGIQYF
TRBV7-9,TRBJ1-4,.,CASSLGGVDEKLFF
TRBV7-9,TRBJ2-1,.,CASSLLTSEYNEQFF
TRBV5-6,TRBJ1-6,once,CASSNSYSYNSPLHF
TRBV19,TRBJ2-7,.,CASSINRGQGHEQYF
TRBV5-6,TRBJ1-2,.,CASSLDRDPYYGYTF
TRBV27,TRBJ1-5,.,CASSLSGTGGGTQPQHF
TRBV5-1,TRBJ2-7,once,CASSQLAASYEQYF
TRBV7-9,TRBJ1-4,.,CASSLDPGATNEKLFF
TRBV10-2,TRBJ1-5,few,CASSLGTGNSNQPQHF